The rows below give T cell receptor beta chains drawn from one sample of a study of OX40 agonist ivuxolimab in advanced cancers. Method: immunoSEQ multiplex PCR; TCRdb's copy keeps in-frame clones and lacks some. The sample lists roughly 100,000 clones; approximately 90% were seen once. The sequenced sample was CD4+ or CD8+ T cells sorted from blood, obtained in a trial of the OX40 agonist ivuxolimab. The receptors shown here come from an adult with an advanced solid tumor such as melanoma, head and neck, liver or kidney cancer. CDR3s include the opening cysteine and the closing phenylalanine or tryptophan. Fields, in order: CDR3 DNA, CDR3 protein, V gene, clone size, J gene, D gene. The D gene is left open where the match is weak. For some rows the clone size is stated as once, few or many, or as a class when expanded; others skip it.

CDR3 DNA: TGTGCCAGCAGCTTAGAACGGATCTCCTACAATGAGCAGTTCTTC; CDR3 protein: CASSLERISYNEQFF; V gene: TRBV7-2; clone size: -; J gene: TRBJ2-1; D gene: -
CDR3 DNA: TGTGCCAGCACCCGAGGGGGCCCTCTGGGGTACGAGCAGTACTTC; CDR3 protein: CASTRGGPLGYEQYF; V gene: TRBV28; clone size: -; J gene: TRBJ2-7; D gene: TRBD1
CDR3 DNA: TGTGCCAGCAGTAAGGACCTCTCCATCTATTCACCCCTCCACTTT; CDR3 protein: CASSKDLSIYSPLHF; V gene: TRBV6-6; clone size: -; J gene: TRBJ1-6; D gene: -
CDR3 DNA: TGCGCCAGCAGCCAAGAACTCCTCGACCGGTCACGCCTCCACTTT; CDR3 protein: CASSQELLDRSRLHF; V gene: TRBV4-3; clone size: -; J gene: TRBJ1-6; D gene: -
CDR3 DNA: TGTGCCTGGAGTGTATCTGGGGCCAACGTCCTGACTTTC; CDR3 protein: CAWSVSGANVLTF; V gene: TRBV30; clone size: -; J gene: TRBJ2-6; D gene: -
CDR3 DNA: TGTGCCAGCAGCTCGCGGACTAATGAAAAACTGTTTTTT; CDR3 protein: CASSSRTNEKLFF; V gene: TRBV7-9; clone size: many; J gene: TRBJ1-4; D gene: -
CDR3 DNA: TGCGCCAGCAGCCGGGGTTTCGGCGATGAGCAGTTCTTC; CDR3 protein: CASSRGFGDEQFF; V gene: TRBV5-1; clone size: once; J gene: TRBJ2-1; D gene: -
CDR3 DNA: TGTGCCAGCAGACGGGGGACTCCGAACACCGGGGAGCTGTTTTTT; CDR3 protein: CASRRGTPNTGELFF; V gene: TRBV7-3; clone size: -; J gene: TRBJ2-2; D gene: -
CDR3 DNA: TGTGCCAGCAGCTTCGGACTAGCGGGGGGCGGGGAGCTGTTTTTT; CDR3 protein: CASSFGLAGGGELFF; V gene: TRBV7-2; clone size: -; J gene: TRBJ2-2; D gene: TRBD2
CDR3 DNA: TGTGCCAGCAGCTTAGGACAGAATGAAAAACTGTTTTTT; CDR3 protein: CASSLGQNEKLFF; V gene: TRBV11-2; clone size: -; J gene: TRBJ1-4; D gene: -